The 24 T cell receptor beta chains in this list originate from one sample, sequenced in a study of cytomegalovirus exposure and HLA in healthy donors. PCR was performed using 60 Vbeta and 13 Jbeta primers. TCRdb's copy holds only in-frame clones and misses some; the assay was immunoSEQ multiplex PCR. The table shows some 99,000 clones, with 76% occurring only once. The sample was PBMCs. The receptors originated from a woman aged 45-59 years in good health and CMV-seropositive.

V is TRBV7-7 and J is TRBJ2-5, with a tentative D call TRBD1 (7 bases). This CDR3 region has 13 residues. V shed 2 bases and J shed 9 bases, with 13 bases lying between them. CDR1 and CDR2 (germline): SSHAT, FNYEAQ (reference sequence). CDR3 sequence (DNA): TGTGCCAGCAGCTTAAGTACAGGGGAGGCCCAGTACTTC. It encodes CASSLSTGEAQYF.

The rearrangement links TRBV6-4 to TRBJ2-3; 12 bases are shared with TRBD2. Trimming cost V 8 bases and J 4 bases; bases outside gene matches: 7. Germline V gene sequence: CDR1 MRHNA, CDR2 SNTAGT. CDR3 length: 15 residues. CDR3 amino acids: CASSSSGGAADTQYF. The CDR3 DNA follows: TGTGCCAGCTCCTCTAGCGGGGGGGCCGCAGATACGCAGTATTTT.

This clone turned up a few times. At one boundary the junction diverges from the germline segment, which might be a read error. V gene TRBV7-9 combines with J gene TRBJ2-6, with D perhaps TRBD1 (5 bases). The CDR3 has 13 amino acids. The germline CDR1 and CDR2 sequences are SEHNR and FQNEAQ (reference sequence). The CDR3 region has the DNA TGTGCCAGCACCCTAGGGGCGGCCAACGGCCTGACTTTC. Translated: CASTLGAANGLTF.

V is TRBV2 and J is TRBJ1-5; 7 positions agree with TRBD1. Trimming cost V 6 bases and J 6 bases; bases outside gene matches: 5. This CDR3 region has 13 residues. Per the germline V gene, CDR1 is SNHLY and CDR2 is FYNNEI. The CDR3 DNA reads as TGTGCCAGCAGCGGACAGGCGGGTCAGCCCCAGCATTTT. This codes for CASSGQAGQPQHF.

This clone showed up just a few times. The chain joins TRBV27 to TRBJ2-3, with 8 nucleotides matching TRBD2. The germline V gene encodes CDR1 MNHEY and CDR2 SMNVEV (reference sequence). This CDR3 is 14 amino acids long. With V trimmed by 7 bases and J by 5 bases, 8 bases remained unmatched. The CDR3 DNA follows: TGTGCCAGCACCCGAGCGGGGGCGGAAGATACGCAGTATTTT. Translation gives CASTRAGAEDTQYF.

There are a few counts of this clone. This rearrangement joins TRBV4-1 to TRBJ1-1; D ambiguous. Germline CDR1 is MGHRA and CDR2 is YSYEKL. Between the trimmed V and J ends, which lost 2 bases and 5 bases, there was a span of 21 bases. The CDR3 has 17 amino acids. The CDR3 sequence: CASSQTRPGQGGTEAFF. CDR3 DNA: TGCGCCAGCAGCCAAACCAGACCGGGCCAAGGAGGGACTGAAGCTTTCTTT.

CDR3 sequence: CASSLDLAGGREQFF. The CDR3 DNA sequence: TGTGCCAGCAGCTTAGACCTAGCGGGGGGGCGGGAGCAGTTCTTC. The V and J genes are TRBV7-2 and TRBJ2-1, with 12 positions matching TRBD2. V was clipped by 1 base and J by 10 bases; unmatched bases: 5. The CDR3 spans 15 residues. Per the germline V gene, CDR1 is SGHTA and CDR2 is FQGNSA.

The CDR3: CASSLARGTRAYSYEQYF. CDR3 bases: TGTGCCAGCAGCTTGGCCAGGGGGACGCGCGCTTACTCCTACGAGCAGTACTTC. The chain recombines TRBV5-5 with TRBJ2-7; 7 bases map to TRBD1. Germline loops: CDR1 SGHKS, CDR2 YYEKEE (reference sequence). V was clipped by 0 bases and J by 0 bases; unmatched bases: 12. This CDR3 is 18 amino acids long.

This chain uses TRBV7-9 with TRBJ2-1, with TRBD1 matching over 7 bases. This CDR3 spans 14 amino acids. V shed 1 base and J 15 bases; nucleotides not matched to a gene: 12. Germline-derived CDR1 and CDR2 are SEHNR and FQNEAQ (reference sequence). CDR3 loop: CASSLGRTGGSWFF. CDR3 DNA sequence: TGTGCCAGCAGCTTAGGCAGGACAGGTGGGTCGTGGTTCTTC.

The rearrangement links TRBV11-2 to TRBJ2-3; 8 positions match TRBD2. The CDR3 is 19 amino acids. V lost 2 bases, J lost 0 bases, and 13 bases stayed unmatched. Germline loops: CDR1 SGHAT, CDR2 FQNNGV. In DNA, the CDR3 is TGTGCCAGCAGCTTAATCCCCCCACGACTAGCGAGGAGCACAGATACGCAGTATTTT. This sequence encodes CASSLIPPRLARSTDTQYF.

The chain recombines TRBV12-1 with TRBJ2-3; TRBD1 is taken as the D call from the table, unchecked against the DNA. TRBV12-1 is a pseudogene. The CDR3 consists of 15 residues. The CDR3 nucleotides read TGTGCCAGCAGACACCTCCCAGGGGGCACAGATACGCAGTATTTT. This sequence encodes CASRHLPGGTDTQYF.

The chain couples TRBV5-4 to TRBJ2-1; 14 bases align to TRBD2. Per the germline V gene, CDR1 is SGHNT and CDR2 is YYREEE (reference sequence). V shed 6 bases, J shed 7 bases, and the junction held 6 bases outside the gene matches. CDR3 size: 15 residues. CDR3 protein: CASTQRTSGRNEQFF. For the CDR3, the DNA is TGTGCCAGCACCCAGAGGACTAGCGGGAGGAATGAGCAGTTCTTC.

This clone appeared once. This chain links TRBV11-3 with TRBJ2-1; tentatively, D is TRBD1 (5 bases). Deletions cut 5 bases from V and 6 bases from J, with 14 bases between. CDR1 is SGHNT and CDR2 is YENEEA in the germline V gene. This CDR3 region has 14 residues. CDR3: CASSPVRASNEQFF. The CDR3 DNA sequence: TGTGCCAGCAGCCCTGTCAGGGCCTCCAATGAGCAGTTCTTC.

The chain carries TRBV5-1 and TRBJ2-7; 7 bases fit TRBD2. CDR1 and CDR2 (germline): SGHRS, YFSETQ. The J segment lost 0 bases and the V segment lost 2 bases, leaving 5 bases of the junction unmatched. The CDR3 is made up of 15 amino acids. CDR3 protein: CASSFGGVSSYEQYF. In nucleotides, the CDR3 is TGCGCCAGCAGCTTTGGGGGGGTGAGCTCCTACGAGCAGTACTTC.

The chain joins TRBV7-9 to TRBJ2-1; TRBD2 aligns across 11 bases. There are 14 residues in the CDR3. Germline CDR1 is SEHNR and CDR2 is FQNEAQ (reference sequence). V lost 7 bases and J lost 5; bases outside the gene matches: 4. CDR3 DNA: TGTGCCAGCACCTATAGCGGGGGGGACAATGAGCAGTTCTTC. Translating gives CASTYSGGDNEQFF.

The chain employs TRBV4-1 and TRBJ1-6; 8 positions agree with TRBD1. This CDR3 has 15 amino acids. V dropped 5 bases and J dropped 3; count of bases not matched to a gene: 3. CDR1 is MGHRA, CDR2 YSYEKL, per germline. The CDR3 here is CASSATGGYNSPLHF. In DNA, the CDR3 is TGCGCCAGCAGCGCCACAGGGGGCTATAATTCACCCCTCCACTTT.

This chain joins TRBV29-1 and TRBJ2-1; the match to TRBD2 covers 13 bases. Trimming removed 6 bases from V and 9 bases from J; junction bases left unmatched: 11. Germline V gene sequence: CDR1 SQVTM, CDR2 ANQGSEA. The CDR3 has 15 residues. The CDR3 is CSVGRTSGSNGEQFF. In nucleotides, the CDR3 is TGCAGCGTCGGTCGGACTAGCGGGAGTAATGGTGAGCAGTTCTTC.

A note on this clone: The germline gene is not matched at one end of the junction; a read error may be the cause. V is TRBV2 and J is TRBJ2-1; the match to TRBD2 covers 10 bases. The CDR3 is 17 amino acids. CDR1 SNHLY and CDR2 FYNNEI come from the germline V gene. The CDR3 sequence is CTSSEAGLAGAGNEQFF. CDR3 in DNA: TGTACCAGCAGTGAAGCCGGGCTAGCGGGAGCGGGGAATGAGCAGTTCTTC.

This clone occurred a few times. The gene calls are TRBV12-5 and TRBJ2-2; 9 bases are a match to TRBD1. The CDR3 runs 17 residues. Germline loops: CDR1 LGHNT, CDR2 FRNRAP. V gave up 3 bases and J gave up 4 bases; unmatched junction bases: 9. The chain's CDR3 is CASGFIVGQGLTGELFF. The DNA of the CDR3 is TGTGCTAGTGGTTTTATAGTGGGACAGGGCCTCACCGGGGAGCTGTTTTTT.

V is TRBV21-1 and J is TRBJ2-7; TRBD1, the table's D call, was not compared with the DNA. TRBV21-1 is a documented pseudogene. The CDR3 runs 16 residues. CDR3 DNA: TGTGCCAGCAGCAAAGGGGACGAAGAGGGGGCCTACGAGCAGTACTTC. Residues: CASSKGDEEGAYEQYF.

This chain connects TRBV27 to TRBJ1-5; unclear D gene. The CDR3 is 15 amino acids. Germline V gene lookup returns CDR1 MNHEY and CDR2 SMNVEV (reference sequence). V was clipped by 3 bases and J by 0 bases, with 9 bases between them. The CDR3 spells CASSFSSYSNQPQHF. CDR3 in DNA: TGTGCCAGCAGTTTTTCGAGCTATAGCAATCAGCCCCAGCATTTT.

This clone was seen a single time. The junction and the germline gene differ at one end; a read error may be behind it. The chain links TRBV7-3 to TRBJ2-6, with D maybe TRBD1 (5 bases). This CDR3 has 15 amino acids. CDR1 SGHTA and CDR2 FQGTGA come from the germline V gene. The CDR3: CASSLRVAGANGLTF. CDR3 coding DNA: TGTGCCAGCAGCCTCAGAGTCGCTGGGGCCAACGGCCTGACTTTC.

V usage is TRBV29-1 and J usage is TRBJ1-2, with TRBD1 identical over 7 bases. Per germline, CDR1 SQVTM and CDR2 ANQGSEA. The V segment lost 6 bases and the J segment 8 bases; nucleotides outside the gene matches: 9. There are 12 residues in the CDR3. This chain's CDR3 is CSVDTGVLGYTF. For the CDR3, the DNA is TGCAGCGTAGACACAGGGGTACTGGGCTACACCTTC.

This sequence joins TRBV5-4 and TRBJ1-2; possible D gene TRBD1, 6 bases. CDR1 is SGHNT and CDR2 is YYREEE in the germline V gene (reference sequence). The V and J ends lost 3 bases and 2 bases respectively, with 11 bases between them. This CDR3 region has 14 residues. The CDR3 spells CASSSRDKNYGYTF. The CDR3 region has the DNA TGTGCCAGCAGCTCCCGGGACAAAAACTATGGCTACACCTTC.